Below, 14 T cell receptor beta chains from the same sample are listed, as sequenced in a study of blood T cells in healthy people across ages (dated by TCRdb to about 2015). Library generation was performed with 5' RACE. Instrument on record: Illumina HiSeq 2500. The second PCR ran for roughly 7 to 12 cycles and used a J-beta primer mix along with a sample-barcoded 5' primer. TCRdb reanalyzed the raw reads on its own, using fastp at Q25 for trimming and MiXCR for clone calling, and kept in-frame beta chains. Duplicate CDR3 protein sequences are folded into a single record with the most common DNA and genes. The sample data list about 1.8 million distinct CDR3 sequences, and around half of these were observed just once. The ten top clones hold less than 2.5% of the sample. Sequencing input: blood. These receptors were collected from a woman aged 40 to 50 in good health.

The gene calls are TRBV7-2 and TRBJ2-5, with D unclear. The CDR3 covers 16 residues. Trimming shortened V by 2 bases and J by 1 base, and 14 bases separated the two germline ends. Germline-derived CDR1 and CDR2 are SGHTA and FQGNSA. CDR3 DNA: TGTGCCAGCAGCTTATTCTTCGGTTCTATCCAAGAGACCCAGTACTTC. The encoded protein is CASSLFFGSIQETQYF.

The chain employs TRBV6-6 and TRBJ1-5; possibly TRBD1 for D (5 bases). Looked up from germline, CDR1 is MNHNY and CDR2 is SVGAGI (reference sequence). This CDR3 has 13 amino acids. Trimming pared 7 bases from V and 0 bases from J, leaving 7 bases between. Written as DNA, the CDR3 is TGTGCCAGCACACAGGTTAGCAATCAGCCCCAGCATTTT. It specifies CASTQVSNQPQHF.

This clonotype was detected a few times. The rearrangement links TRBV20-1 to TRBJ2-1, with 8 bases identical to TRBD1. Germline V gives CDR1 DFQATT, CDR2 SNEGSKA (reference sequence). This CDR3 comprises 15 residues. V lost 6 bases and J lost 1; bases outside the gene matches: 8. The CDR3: CSASTRDRSYNEQFF. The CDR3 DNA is TGCAGTGCCAGCACGCGGGACAGGTCCTACAATGAGCAGTTCTTC.

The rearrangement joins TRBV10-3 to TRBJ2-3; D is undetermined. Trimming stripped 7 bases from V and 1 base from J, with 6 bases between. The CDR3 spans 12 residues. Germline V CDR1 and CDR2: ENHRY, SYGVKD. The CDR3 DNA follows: TGTGCCATCAAGGACCGCACAGATACGCAGTATTTT. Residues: CAIKDRTDTQYF.

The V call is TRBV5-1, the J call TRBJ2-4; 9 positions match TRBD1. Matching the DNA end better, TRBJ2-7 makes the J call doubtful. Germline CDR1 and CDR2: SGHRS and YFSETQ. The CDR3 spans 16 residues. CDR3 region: CASSQLTGGLTYEQYF. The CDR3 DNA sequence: TGCGCCAGCAGCCAGCTGACAGGGGGATTAACCTACGAGCAGTACTTC.

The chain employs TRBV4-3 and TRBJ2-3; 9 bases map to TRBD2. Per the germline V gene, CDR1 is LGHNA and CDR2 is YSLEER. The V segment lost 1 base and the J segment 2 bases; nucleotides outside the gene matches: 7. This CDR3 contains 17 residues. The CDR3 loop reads CASSQGASGGYTDTQYF. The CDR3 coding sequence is TGCGCCAGCAGCCAAGGTGCCAGCGGGGGGTACACAGATACGCAGTATTTT.

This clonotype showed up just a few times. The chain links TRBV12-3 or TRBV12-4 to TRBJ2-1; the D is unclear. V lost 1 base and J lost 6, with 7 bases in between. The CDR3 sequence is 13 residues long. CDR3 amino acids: CASSLEETNEQFF. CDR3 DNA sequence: TGTGCCAGCAGTTTAGAAGAGACCAATGAGCAGTTCTTC.

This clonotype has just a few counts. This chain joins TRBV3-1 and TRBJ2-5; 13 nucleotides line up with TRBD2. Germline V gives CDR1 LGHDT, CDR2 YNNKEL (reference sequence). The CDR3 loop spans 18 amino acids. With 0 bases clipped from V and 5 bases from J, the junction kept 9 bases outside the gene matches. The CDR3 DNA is TGTGCCAGCAGCCAAGATCTGAGGACTAGCGGGGGCCGGGAGACCCAGTACTTC. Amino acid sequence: CASSQDLRTSGGRETQYF.

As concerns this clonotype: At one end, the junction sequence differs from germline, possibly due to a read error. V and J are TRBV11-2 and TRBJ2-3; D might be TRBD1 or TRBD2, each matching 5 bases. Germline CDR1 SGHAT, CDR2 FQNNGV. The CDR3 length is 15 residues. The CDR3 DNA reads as TGTGCCGGCAGCTCCCCCGGGACGCGAAGGTATACGCAGTATTTT. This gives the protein CAGSSPGTRRYTQYF.

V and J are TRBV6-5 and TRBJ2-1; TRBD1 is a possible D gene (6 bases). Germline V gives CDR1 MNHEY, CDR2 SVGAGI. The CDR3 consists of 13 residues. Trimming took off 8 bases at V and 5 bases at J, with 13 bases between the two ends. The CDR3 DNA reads TGTGCCAGCTCCGGGACACCTAACAATGAGCAGTTCTTC. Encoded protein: CASSGTPNNEQFF.

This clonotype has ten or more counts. This chain's CDR3 is CASSLVGEETQYF. CDR3 coding DNA: TGTGCCAGCAGTTTAGTGGGAGAAGAGACCCAGTACTTC. V is TRBV5-6 and J is TRBJ2-5; weak D call: TRBD2 (5 bases). The ends were cut back, 5 bases at V and 3 bases at J, with 11 bases in the middle. CDR1 SGHDT and CDR2 YYEEEE come from the germline V gene. The CDR3 length is 13 residues. The full variable domain, completed using reference TRBV5-6 and TRBJ2-5, is DAGVTQSPTHLIKTRGQQVTLRCSPKSGHDTVSWYQQALGQGPQFIFQYYEEEERQRGNFPDRFSGHQFPNYSSELNVNALLLGDSALYLCASSLVGEETQYFGPGTRLLVL.

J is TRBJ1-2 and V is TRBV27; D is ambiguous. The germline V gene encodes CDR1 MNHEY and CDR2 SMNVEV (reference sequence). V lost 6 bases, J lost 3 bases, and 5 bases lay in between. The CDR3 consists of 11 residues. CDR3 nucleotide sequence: TGTGCCAGCAGGGACTACTATGGCTACACCTTC. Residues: CASRDYYGYTF.

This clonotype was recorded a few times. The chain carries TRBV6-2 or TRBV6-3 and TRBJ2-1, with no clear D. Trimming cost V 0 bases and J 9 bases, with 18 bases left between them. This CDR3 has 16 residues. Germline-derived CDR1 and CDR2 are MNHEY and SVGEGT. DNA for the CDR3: TGTGCCAGCAGTTACTCACTTAGCCCAGCCGGCGGTGAGCAGTTCTTC. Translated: CASSYSLSPAGGEQFF.

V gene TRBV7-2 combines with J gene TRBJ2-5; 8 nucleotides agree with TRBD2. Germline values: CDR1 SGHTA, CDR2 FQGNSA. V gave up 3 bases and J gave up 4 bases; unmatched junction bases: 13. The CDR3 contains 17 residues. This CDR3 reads CASSLNRAGGGTETQYF. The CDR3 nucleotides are TGTGCCAGCAGCTTGAACCGAGCTGGCGGGGGGACAGAGACCCAGTACTTC.